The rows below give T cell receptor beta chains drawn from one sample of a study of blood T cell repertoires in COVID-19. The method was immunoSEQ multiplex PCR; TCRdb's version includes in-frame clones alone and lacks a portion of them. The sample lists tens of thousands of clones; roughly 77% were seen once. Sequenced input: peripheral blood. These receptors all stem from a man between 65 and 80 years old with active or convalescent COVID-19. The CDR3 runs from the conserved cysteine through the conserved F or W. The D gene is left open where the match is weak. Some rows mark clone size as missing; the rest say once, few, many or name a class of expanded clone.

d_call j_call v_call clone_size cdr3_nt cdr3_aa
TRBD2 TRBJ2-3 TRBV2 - TGTGCCAGCAGAGGGACTAGCGGGACTATCACAGATACGCAGTATTTT CASRGTSGTITDTQYF
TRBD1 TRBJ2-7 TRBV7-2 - TGTGCCAGCAGACCTCAGGGGGCCGCCTCCTACGAGCAGTACTTC CASRPQGAASYEQYF
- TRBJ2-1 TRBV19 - TGTGCCAGTAGCCGGACAGAAGGGGTAGAGCAGTTCTTC CASSRTEGVEQFF
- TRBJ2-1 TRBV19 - TGTGCCAGTAGTATCCCCCGGGGGCTAGCGGCCTACAATGAGCAGTTCTTC CASSIPRGLAAYNEQFF
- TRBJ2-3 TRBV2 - TGTGCCAGATCACGGGGCGGGGGCACAGATACGCAGTATTTT CARSRGGGTDTQYF
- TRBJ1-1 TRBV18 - TGTGCCAGCTCACCACCGAAGGGGTTAGGAACTGAAGCTTTCTTT CASSPPKGLGTEAFF
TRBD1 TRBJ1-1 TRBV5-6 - TGTGCCAGCAGGACAGGGATGAACACTGAAGCTTTCTTT CASRTGMNTEAFF
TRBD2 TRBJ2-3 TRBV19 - TGTGCCAGTAGACTGAGACTAGCGGGAGGAGATACGCAGTATTTT CASRLRLAGGDTQYF
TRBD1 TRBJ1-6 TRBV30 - TGTGCCGCGGACAGGAAGAGTGCTAATTCACCCCTCCACTTT CAADRKSANSPLHF
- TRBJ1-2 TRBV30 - TGTGCCTTTACGCCCCTCTCAGGGGATTTCGACGGCTACACCTTC CAFTPLSGDFDGYTF
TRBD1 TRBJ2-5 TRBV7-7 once TGTGCCAGCTCGCAGGGGGTTAGGGAGACCCAGTACTTC CASSQGVRETQYF
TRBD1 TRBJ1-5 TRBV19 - TGTGCCAGTAGTTCGGACAGGGCGCAGCCCCAGCATTTT CASSSDRAQPQHF
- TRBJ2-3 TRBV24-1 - TGTGCCACCAGGGCTAGCGGCACAGATACGCAGTATTTT CATRASGTDTQYF
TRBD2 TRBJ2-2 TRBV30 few TGTGCCTGGAGTCGTCTAGGGGCTAGCGGGAGGGGGGAGCTGTTTTTT CAWSRLGASGRGELFF
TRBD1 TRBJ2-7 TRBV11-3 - TGTGCCAGCAGCTCGGACAGGGGGATCTACGAGCAGTACTTC CASSSDRGIYEQYF
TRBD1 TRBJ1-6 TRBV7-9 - TGTGCCAGCAGCGTTCCGGGACAGGGGAAGGCACCCCTCCACTTT CASSVPGQGKAPLHF
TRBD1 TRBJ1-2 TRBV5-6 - TGTGCCAGCAGTCCCAGACAGGGGGCCTACTATGGCTACACCTTC CASSPRQGAYYGYTF
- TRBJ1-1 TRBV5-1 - TGCGCCAGCAGCTTGGTTGGCTTGAACACTGAAGCTTTCTTT CASSLVGLNTEAFF
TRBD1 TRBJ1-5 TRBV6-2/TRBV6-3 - TGTGCCAGCAGTTACGTACAGGGGAATCAGCCCCAGCATTTT CASSYVQGNQPQHF
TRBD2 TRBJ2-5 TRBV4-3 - TGCGCCAGCAGCCAAGATTCCTTACGGGAGGGAGAGACCCAGTACTTC CASSQDSLREGETQYF
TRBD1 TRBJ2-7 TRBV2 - TGTGCCAGCAGCCGAGCAGGGCAGGGGGATCTCTACGAGCAGTACTTC CASSRAGQGDLYEQYF
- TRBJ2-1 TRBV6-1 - TGTGCCAGCAGCCGCAGCGGAAGGGAGACAATGAAGCAGTTCTTC CASSRSGRETMKQFF
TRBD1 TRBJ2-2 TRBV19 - TGTGCCAGTAGGGGCCTCGCAAACAGGGGGCAGAGCGGGGAGCTGTTTTTT CASRGLANRGQSGELFF
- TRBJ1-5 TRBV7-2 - TGTGCCAGCAGCTTAGTCTCTGGGGAGGATCAGCCCCAGCATTTT CASSLVSGEDQPQHF
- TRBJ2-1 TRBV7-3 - TGTGCCAGCAGCCCCCGGGACTACAATGAGCAGTTCTTC CASSPRDYNEQFF
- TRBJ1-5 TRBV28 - TGTGCCAGCCGCCCGGTGAATCAGCCCCAGCATTTT CASRPVNQPQHF
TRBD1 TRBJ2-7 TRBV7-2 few TGTGCCAGCAGCAAGGACAGGGGGCTAGCGTACGAGCAGTACTTC CASSKDRGLAYEQYF
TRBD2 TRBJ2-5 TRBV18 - TGTGCCAGCTCACCGCGGGGCGGGGGAGAGACCCAGTACTTC CASSPRGGGETQYF
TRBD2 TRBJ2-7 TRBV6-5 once TGTGCCACTACCGGGACTAGCGGGGGTATGTACGAGCAGTACTTC CATTGTSGGMYEQYF
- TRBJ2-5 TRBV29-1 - TGCAGCGTTGAAGCCTCGAAGGGGGAGGGGGACTCCCAAGAGACCCAGTACTTC CSVEASKGEGDSQETQYF
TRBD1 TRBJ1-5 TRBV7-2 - TGTGCCAGCAGCTTAGGAGGGGGCGGTCAGCCCCAGCATTTT CASSLGGGGQPQHF
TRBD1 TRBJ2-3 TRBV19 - TGTGCCAGTAGTATAGGGCGGGACAGGGTCAGCGATACGCAGTATTTT CASSIGRDRVSDTQYF
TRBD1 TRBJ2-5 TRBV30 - TGTGCCTGGGGGACAGGGGAAGGTGAGACCCAGTACTTC CAWGTGEGETQYF
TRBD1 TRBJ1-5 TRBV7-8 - TGTGCCAGCAGCCCCGACAGGGGCGGGGAACAGCCCCAGCATTTT CASSPDRGGEQPQHF
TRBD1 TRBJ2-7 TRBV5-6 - TGTGCCAGCAGCTTGCGACAGGGGGTCTCCTACGAGCAGTACTTC CASSLRQGVSYEQYF
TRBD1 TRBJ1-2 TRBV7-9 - TGTGCCAGCAGCTTGGGCCTCGAGGGGGCTTATGGCTACACCTTC CASSLGLEGAYGYTF
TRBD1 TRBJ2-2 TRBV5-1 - TGCGCCAGCAGCTTTCACAGGGGGGACACCGGGGAGCTGTTTTTT CASSFHRGDTGELFF
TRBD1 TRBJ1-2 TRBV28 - TGTGCCAGCAGATTACAGGGGGATAGGAACTATGGCTACACCTTC CASRLQGDRNYGYTF
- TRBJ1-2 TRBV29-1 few TGCAGCGTCCATCACAGGGCCAGCTATGGCTACACCTTC CSVHHRASYGYTF
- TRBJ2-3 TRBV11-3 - TGTGCCAGCAGCTCTCAGGATACGCAGTATTTT CASSSQDTQYF
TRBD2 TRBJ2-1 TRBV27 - TGTGCCAGCAGTTTATTCGGACTAGCGGGAGAGGGGGAGCAGTTCTTC CASSLFGLAGEGEQFF
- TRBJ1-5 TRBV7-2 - TGTGCCAGCAGCCCGGGAGGGGGCAATCAGCCCCAGCATTTT CASSPGGGNQPQHF